These 25 T cell receptor beta chains share one sample of origin, sequenced in a study of blood T cells in healthy people across ages. A second roughly 7 to 12 cycle PCR used barcoded and J-beta primers. TCRdb used MiXCR to reprocess the 5' RACE reads, holding one entry per CDR3 protein. Among roughly 800,000 distinct CDR3 sequences, over 45% were seen once, and the ten largest hold about 20%. Sequences were obtained from blood. The receptor set was obtained from a man aged 30-40 years in good health.

The rearrangement uses TRBV29-1 and TRBJ2-1, with 7 bases identical to TRBD1. The DNA end is a closer match to TRBJ2-7, so the J assignment may be wrong. The CDR3 has 14 amino acids. CDR1 is SQVTM and CDR2 is ANQGSEA in the germline V gene. CDR3 in amino acids: CSVEYGQVPNEQYF. In nucleotides, the CDR3 is TGCAGCGTTGAATATGGACAGGTACCTAATGAGCAGTACTTC.

This clonotype showed up just a few times. The V call is TRBV10-3, the J call TRBJ2-7; the D is unclear. V lost 2 bases and J lost 3, with 5 bases in between. This CDR3 region has 12 residues. CDR1 is ENHRY, CDR2 SYGVKD, per germline. Here the CDR3 reads CAISEPDYEQYF. The DNA for the CDR3 is TGTGCCATCAGTGAGCCTGACTACGAGCAGTACTTC.

The V call is TRBV4-3, the J call TRBJ2-1, with D unresolved. The CDR3 is 15 amino acids. V lost 0 bases and J 0 bases, leaving 6 bases between the germline ends. Germline V gene sequence: CDR1 LGHNA, CDR2 YSLEER. The CDR3 nucleotides are TGCGCCAGCAGCCAAGACAAGAGCTCCTACAATGAGCAGTTCTTC. Translation: CASSQDKSSYNEQFF.

The chain couples TRBV28 to TRBJ2-7; D possibly corresponds to TRBD1 (6 bases). In germline, CDR1 is MDHEN, CDR2 SYDVKM. The CDR3 covers 11 residues. V shed 8 bases and J shed 6 bases, with 11 bases lying between them. The CDR3 spells CASGRGLEQYF. The DNA of the CDR3 is TGTGCCAGCGGCAGGGGCCTCGAGCAGTACTTC.

This clonotype was detected a few times. The chain has TRBV7-2 and TRBJ2-1; D is uncertain. V shed 8 bases and J shed 9 bases, with 17 bases lying between them. The CDR3 is 13 amino acids. CDR1 is SGHTA, CDR2 FQGNSA, per germline. The CDR3 here is CASGARIYPEQFF. The DNA of the CDR3 is TGTGCCAGCGGCGCCCGAATATACCCTGAGCAGTTCTTC.

This clonotype was seen more than once but under ten times. V is TRBV7-2 and J is TRBJ2-3; 11 positions match TRBD2. Trimming removed 5 bases from V and 3 bases from J; junction bases left unmatched: 4. This CDR3 comprises 15 residues. CDR1 is SGHTA, CDR2 FQGNSA, per germline. The CDR3 loop is CASSVTSGRTDTQYF. CDR3 sequence (DNA): TGTGCCAGCAGCGTTACTAGCGGGAGAACAGATACGCAGTATTTT.

This clonotype has more than one count but fewer than ten. V and J are TRBV6-5 and TRBJ2-5; D is unresolved. The DNA end lines up better with TRBJ2-7; the J call may be wrong. The CDR3 totals 12 residues. From germline, CDR1 is MNHEY and CDR2 SVGAGI. The CDR3 loop reads CASSYMGGEQYF. For the CDR3, the DNA is TGTGCCAGCAGTTACATGGGCGGCGAGCAGTACTTC.

The chain couples TRBV5-1 to TRBJ1-6; TRBD1 aligns across 9 bases. V trimming: 0 bases; J trimming: 12 bases; junction bases outside the gene matches: 7. Germline values: CDR1 SGHRS, CDR2 YFSETQ. This CDR3 region has 15 residues. The CDR3 nucleotides read TGCGCCAGCAGCTTGGGGACAGGGGCTGGAAAACCCCTCCACTTT. Protein product: CASSLGTGAGKPLHF.

This clonotype was counted between two and nine times. The chain uses TRBV29-1 and TRBJ2-6; tentatively, D is TRBD2 (5 bases). Germline CDR1 reads SQVTM; CDR2 reads ANQGSEA. Trimming pared 6 bases from V and 4 bases from J, leaving 13 bases between. The CDR3 length is 14 residues. The CDR3 protein is CSVGVGSGANVLTF. CDR3 sequence (DNA): TGCAGCGTCGGGGTTGGCAGCGGGGCCAACGTCCTGACTTTC.

This clonotype was seen more than once but under ten times. The chain recombines TRBV20-1 with TRBJ1-2, with 7 bases matching TRBD1. J was trimmed by 3 bases and V by 6 bases; bases with no gene match: 4. The length of the CDR3 is 12 residues. Germline V gene sequence: CDR1 DFQATT, CDR2 SNEGSKA (reference sequence). The CDR3 DNA reads TGCAGTGCGACAGGGCTCGACTATGGCTACACCTTC. Translating it yields CSATGLDYGYTF.

This clonotype was detected only a few times. The rearrangement links TRBV6-2 or TRBV6-3 to TRBJ2-5; tentative D call: TRBD1 (6 bases). With 4 bases removed from V and 2 bases from J, the gap between germline ends came to 8 bases. CDR3 length: 13 residues. Germline V gene sequence: CDR1 MNHEY, CDR2 SVGEGT. CDR3 sequence (DNA): TGTGCCAGCAGTTCACAGGGACAAGAGACCCAGTACTTC. Translated: CASSSQGQETQYF.

The chain carries TRBV18 and TRBJ2-7, with 10 bases fitting TRBD2. Germline CDR1 is KGHSH and CDR2 is LQKENI. Losses at the gene ends were 3 bases for V and 0 bases for J; bases not matched to a gene: 8. The length of the CDR3 is 17 residues. CDR3 DNA: TGTGCCAGCTCACCCAAAGGCGGGACTAGCGTCTCCTACGAGCAGTACTTC. Amino acids: CASSPKGGTSVSYEQYF.

Turning to this clonotype: Mismatch with germline at one junction end may stem from a read error. This sequence joins TRBV9 and TRBJ2-1; TRBD2 matches at 16 bases. Germline values: CDR1 SGDLS, CDR2 YYNGEE. This CDR3 spans 16 amino acids. The CDR3 DNA sequence: TGTGTCAGCAGCAAAGGGACTAGCGGGAGGGATAATGAGCAGTTCTTC. Protein sequence: CVSSKGTSGRDNEQFF. Complete variable domain (other parts from reference TRBV9 and TRBJ2-1): DSGVTQTPKHLITATGQRVTLRCSPRSGDLSVYWYQQSLDQGLQFLIQYYNGEERAKGNILERFSAQQFPDLHSELNLSSLELGDSALYFCVSSKGTSGRDNEQFFGPGTRLTVL.

As for this clonotype: One junction end disagrees with the germline gene, perhaps due to a read error. The chain couples TRBV9 to TRBJ2-1; D remains unclear. The germline V gene has CDR1 SGDLS and CDR2 YYNGEE. The CDR3 contains 12 residues. DNA for the CDR3: TGTGCCAGCAGCCCCCTTACGAATGGGCAGTTCTTC. Translating it yields CASSPLTNGQFF.

There are a few counts of this clonotype. This sequence joins TRBV20-1 and TRBJ2-7, with unresolved D. The CDR3 sequence is 12 residues long. With 1 base removed from V and 4 bases from J, the gap between germline ends came to 8 bases. Germline loops: CDR1 DFQATT, CDR2 SNEGSKA (reference sequence). CDR3: CSARGWEYEQYF. As DNA, the CDR3 is TGCAGTGCTAGAGGGTGGGAATACGAGCAGTACTTC.

The rearrangement uses TRBV7-2 and TRBJ1-2; tentative D call: TRBD1 (5 bases). V lost 5 bases to trimming and J lost 6 bases, with 13 bases between them. Per the germline V gene, CDR1 is SGHTA and CDR2 is FQGNSA. The CDR3 has 13 residues. The CDR3, as DNA: TGTGCCAGCAGCCACCCCTCAGGGAATGGCTACACCTTC. Protein sequence: CASSHPSGNGYTF.

The rearrangement uses TRBV7-2 and TRBJ2-1; 8 bases match TRBD2. The CDR3 loop spans 16 amino acids. Germline lookup yields CDR1 SGHTA and CDR2 FQGNSA. V lost 8 bases, J lost 7 bases, and 16 bases stayed unmatched. The CDR3 DNA reads as TGTGCCAGCGGGTCTCAGGTAGGGACTAGAGAGAATGAGCAGTTCTTC. Translating it yields CASGSQVGTRENEQFF. Complete variable domain (other parts from reference TRBV7-2 and TRBJ2-1): GAGVSQSPSNKVTEKGKDVELRCDPISGHTALYWYRQSLGQGLEFLIYFQGNSAPDKSGLPSDRFSAERTGGSVSTLTIQRTQQEDSAVYLCASGSQVGTRENEQFFGPGTRLTVL.

This clonotype was counted a few times. The chain combines TRBV7-2 with TRBJ2-7; TRBD2 agrees at 8 bases. The V gene end was trimmed by 2 bases and the J gene end by 6 bases; junction bases not matched to a gene: 6. The CDR3 spans 14 residues. Germline CDR1 and CDR2: SGHTA and FQGNSA. DNA of the CDR3: TGTGCCAGCAGCTTAAGACTACTAGCGGCCGAGCAGTACTTC. Protein product: CASSLRLLAAEQYF. The full variable domain, with the rest looked up from reference TRBV7-2 and TRBJ2-7, is GAGVSQSPSNKVTEKGKDVELRCDPISGHTALYWYRQSLGQGLEFLIYFQGNSAPDKSGLPSDRFSAERTGGSVSTLTIQRTQQEDSAVYLCASSLRLLAAEQYFGPGTRLTVT.

This clonotype has just a few counts. This sequence joins TRBV20-1 and TRBJ1-2, with 7 bases matching TRBD1. CDR1 and CDR2 from the germline V gene are DFQATT and SNEGSKA (reference sequence). The junction had 13 bases not matched to a gene; V was cut back by 4 bases and J by 8 bases. CDR3 length equals 14 residues. The CDR3 protein is CSAILGTGVEGYTF. The CDR3 bases are TGCAGTGCTATCCTTGGCACAGGGGTGGAGGGCTACACCTTC.

The genes are TRBV28 and TRBJ1-1; D ambiguous. This CDR3 comprises 14 residues. The ends were cut back, 6 bases at V and 2 bases at J, with 13 bases in the middle. CDR1 and CDR2 (germline): MDHEN, SYDVKM. CDR3 nucleotides: TGTGCCAGCAGGGGCAGGAGGTACAACACTGAAGCTTTCTTT. Translating gives CASRGRRYNTEAFF.

V is TRBV20-1 and J is TRBJ1-5; no firm D call. This CDR3 has 13 amino acids. Trimming stripped 1 base from V and 1 base from J, with 5 bases between. Germline CDR1 reads DFQATT; CDR2 reads SNEGSKA (reference sequence). The CDR3 loop reads CSARGESNQPQHF. In DNA form, the CDR3 reads TGCAGTGCTAGAGGAGAGAGCAATCAGCCCCAGCATTTT.

The chain employs TRBV7-9 and TRBJ2-7, with 7 bases identical to TRBD1. The germline V gene has CDR1 SEHNR and CDR2 FQNEAQ (reference sequence). The CDR3 loop spans 12 amino acids. Germline trimming cut 5 bases from V and 6 bases from J; bases unmatched to any gene: 4. CDR3 nucleotides: TGTGCCAGCAGCGACGACAGGGTCGAGCAGTACTTC. As protein: CASSDDRVEQYF. The whole variable domain, filled in from reference TRBV7-9 and TRBJ2-7, reads DTGVSQNPRHKITKRGQNVTFRCDPISEHNRLYWYRQTLGQGPEFLTYFQNEAQLEKSRLLSDRFSAERPKGSFSTLEIQRTEQGDSAMYLCASSDDRVEQYFGPGTRLTVT.

The rearrangement links TRBV7-2 to TRBJ2-7; 8 bases map to TRBD2. CDR1 is SGHTA and CDR2 is FQGNSA in the germline V gene. Trimming removed 5 bases from V and 3 bases from J; junction bases left unmatched: 9. The CDR3 is 15 amino acids. CDR3 in amino acids: CASSPGGAGYYEQYF. The CDR3 DNA follows: TGTGCCAGCAGCCCGGGGGGGGCGGGATACTACGAGCAGTACTTC.

About this clonotype: At one end the junction does not follow the germline gene, possibly because of a read error. The J gene is TRBJ2-7, the V gene TRBV29-1; D assignment may be TRBD1 or TRBD2 (6 bases each). Looked up from germline, CDR1 is SQVTM and CDR2 is ANQGSEA. This CDR3 comprises 13 residues. The DNA of the CDR3 is TGCAGCGCTACGGAGTTCCTCGGGGGCGAGCGGTACTTC. Translation gives CSATEFLGGERYF.

V is TRBV7-3 and J is TRBJ2-3, with 7 positions matching TRBD2. J gave up 4 bases and V 6 bases, and 7 bases lay outside the gene matches. Germline V lookup: CDR1 SGHTA, CDR2 FQGTGA. The CDR3 contains 14 residues. CDR3 protein: CASSRTSSADTQYF. CDR3 bases: TGTGCCAGCAGTCGGACTAGTTCGGCAGATACGCAGTATTTT.